This T cell receptor (beta chain) was sequenced for a study of Ad26.COV2.S vaccination and SARS-CoV-2 variants. Study-wide results and limits: Spike-specific TCR breadth in vaccine recipients exceeded that seen in placebo recipients. Marked by substantial breadth, spike-specific CD8+ and CD4+ T cell responses were reportedly seen after vaccination.

A remark on this clone: Its antigen is currently unknown. Other nucleotide sequences from this sample produce the same CDR3.

V dropped 5 bases and J dropped 2; count of bases not matched to a gene: 3. This CDR3 comprises 13 residues. The V gene's germline CDR1 is SGHNT and CDR2 YYREEE (reference sequence). Libraries were prepared by immunoSEQ multiplex PCR; TCRdb keeps only in-frame clonotypes and omits some of them. The data hold 350,000 to 400,000 clones, with approximately 91% observed a single time. Specified treatment: 15 to 20 received Ad26.COV2.S at low or high dose, single or two shots; about 5 received placebo; per-sample allocation not given. The samples date from day 63 after the first vaccine or placebo injection. Participants' vaccine, an Ad26 vector, delivered Wuhan-strain SARS-CoV-2 spike.

The source is a person aged 18-60 years who received the Ad26.COV2.S COVID-19 vaccine or a placebo. The genes are TRBV5-4 and TRBJ2-7; TRBD1 aligns across 8 bases. The sequences come from peripheral blood, collected in a trial of Ad26.COV2.S vaccine versus placebo. The CDR3, as DNA: TGTGCCAGCAGTCTGACAGGGGCCTACGAGCAGTACTTC. It codes for CASSLTGAYEQYF.